The entry below describes one TCR beta chain. This entry is derived from a study of immune evolution from preneoplasia to lung adenocarcinoma. The CDR3 extends over 16 amino acids. With 4 bases removed from V and 4 bases from J, the gap between germline ends came to 19 bases. The germline V gene has CDR1 SGHVS and CDR2 FQNEAQ. Profiling relied on immunoSEQ multiplex PCR, and the TCRdb table lists in-frame clones only, not all of them. The table includes around 6,200 clones, around 79% detected once. The sequence came from a person aged 55-79 years with lung adenocarcinoma. The chain joins TRBV7-8 to TRBJ1-2; unclear D gene. Sequenced material: FFPE adjacent normal lung tissue. CDR3 DNA sequence: TGTGCCAGCAGCTGTGGACCTACCCGAAAGACCTATGGCTACACCTTC. This gives the protein CASSCGPTRKTYGYTF.